A single sample is the source of the 12 T cell receptor beta chains below, sequenced in a study of CD8 T cells in Susac syndrome. With random hexamers, about 0.45 to 1 ug RNA was reverse transcribed. MiXCR, applied by TCRdb to the immunoSEQ multiplex PCR reads, yields one record per CDR3 protein. The profile shows about 210,000 distinct CDR3 sequences, about 95% of them singletons. The sample taken for sequencing was CD4+ T cells from PBMCs. The source is a human donor with Susac syndrome.

V gene TRBV20-1 combines with J gene TRBJ1-1; a weak D match, TRBD1 (6 bases). Germline lookup yields CDR1 DFQATT and CDR2 SNEGSKA (reference sequence). Trimming pared 6 bases from V and 6 bases from J, leaving 23 bases between. CDR3 length: 15 residues. The CDR3 nucleotides read TGCAGTGCCCAAGGGGGTGGCGGCCCCAGCCCTGAAGCTTTCTTT. It encodes CSAQGGGGPSPEAFF.

The chain recombines TRBV20-1 with TRBJ2-3, with TRBD1 matching over 8 bases. CDR1 and CDR2 from the germline V gene are DFQATT and SNEGSKA (reference sequence). The CDR3 loop spans 13 amino acids. The junction had 4 bases not matched to a gene; V was cut back by 6 bases and J by 2 bases. This CDR3 is CSATTGATDTQYF. In DNA, the CDR3 is TGCAGTGCCACGACAGGGGCCACAGATACGCAGTATTTT.

This clonotype was counted a single time. The chain couples TRBV18 to TRBJ1-3; D is ambiguous. The CDR3 extends over 15 amino acids. Per the germline V gene, CDR1 is KGHSH and CDR2 is LQKENI. Trimming stripped 1 base from V and 3 bases from J, with 10 bases between. The CDR3 protein is CASSPRGFDGNTIYF. The DNA for the CDR3 is TGTGCCAGCTCACCACGAGGGTTTGATGGAAACACCATATATTTT.

The V call is TRBV7-8, the J call TRBJ1-4, with D possibly matching TRBD1 (6 bases). The germline V gene encodes CDR1 SGHVS and CDR2 FQNEAQ. V was cut by 3 bases and J by 4 bases, with 12 bases left in between. The CDR3 runs 15 residues. This CDR3 is CASSFQTGHNEKLFF. Here the CDR3 DNA reads TGTGCCAGCAGCTTCCAGACAGGACATAATGAAAAACTGTTTTTT.

This clonotype was counted between two and nine times. The chain recombines TRBV20-1 with TRBJ1-1; D remains ambiguous. This CDR3 region has 13 residues. CDR1 is DFQATT, CDR2 SNEGSKA, per germline (reference sequence). V was cut by 3 bases and J by 1 base, with 9 bases left in between. DNA of the CDR3: TGCAGTGCTAGTCGGCAGCCGAACACTGAAGCTTTCTTT. Protein sequence: CSASRQPNTEAFF.

The rearrangement joins TRBV6-5 to TRBJ1-6; D is unclear. The CDR3 extends over 14 amino acids. With 5 bases removed from V and 9 bases from J, the gap between germline ends came to 14 bases. The germline V gene encodes CDR1 MNHEY and CDR2 SVGAGI. As DNA, the CDR3 is TGTGCCAGCAGTCAAGGCGTACAGCGTTCACCCCTCCACTTT. This codes for CASSQGVQRSPLHF.

The CDR3 sequence is CAWRVDRGLSYEQYF. In DNA, the CDR3 is TGTGCCTGGAGGGTGGACAGGGGGCTTAGCTACGAGCAGTACTTC. The chain carries TRBV30 and TRBJ2-7, with 11 bases aligning to TRBD1. J lost 3 bases, V lost 3 bases, and 7 bases had no gene match. Per germline, CDR1 GTSNPN and CDR2 SVGIG (reference sequence). This CDR3 is built from 15 residues.

The V and J genes are TRBV7-3 and TRBJ1-1; 7 positions agree with TRBD1. This CDR3 is 12 amino acids long. CDR1 is SGHTA and CDR2 is FQGTGA in the germline V gene. J was trimmed by 11 bases and V by 4 bases; bases with no gene match: 7. The CDR3 sequence is CASSSRQGMAFF. As DNA, the CDR3 is TGTGCCAGCAGCTCAAGACAGGGTATGGCTTTCTTT.

The V call is TRBV4-3, the J call TRBJ2-2; possible D gene TRBD2, 7 bases. Germline assignment: CDR1 LGHNA and CDR2 YSLEER. V was pared by 0 bases and J by 4 bases, with 12 bases between. CDR3 length: 16 amino acids. This CDR3 is CASSQEGGPGTGELFF. The CDR3 DNA reads as TGCGCCAGCAGCCAAGAGGGGGGGCCCGGCACCGGGGAGCTGTTTTTT.

This clonotype is a singleton in its sample. V gene TRBV6-5 combines with J gene TRBJ1-6; TRBD1 might be the D (5 bases). The V gene's germline CDR1 is MNHEY and CDR2 SVGAGI. V was cut by 2 bases and J by 7 bases, with 9 bases left in between. The CDR3 consists of 14 residues. The DNA for the CDR3 is TGTGCCAGCAGTTACGGGACCCAAAATTCACCCCTCCACTTT. Translated, it gives CASSYGTQNSPLHF.

This chain joins TRBV19 and TRBJ1-1, with D possibly TRBD1 on 5 matching bases. CDR3 length: 14 residues. V lost 10 bases to trimming and J lost 4 bases, with 19 bases between them. Germline V gene sequence: CDR1 LNHDA, CDR2 SQIVND (reference sequence). CDR3 residues: CATQRGPAATEAFF. The CDR3 DNA reads as TGTGCCACCCAAAGGGGCCCGGCGGCCACTGAAGCTTTCTTT.

This sequence joins TRBV14 and TRBJ1-4; 9 nucleotides match TRBD1. The germline CDR1 and CDR2 sequences are SGHDN and FVKESK. The CDR3 covers 15 residues. V lost 4 bases, J lost 8 bases, and 8 bases stayed unmatched. The CDR3 sequence: CASSPGDRAKEKLFF. The CDR3 nucleotides read TGTGCCAGCAGCCCAGGGGACAGGGCGAAGGAAAAACTGTTTTTT.